The 32 T cell receptor beta chains below all came from one sample that was sequenced in a study of shared T cell receptors in the human thymus. TCRdb keeps only in-frame clones here, not all; method: immunoSEQ multiplex PCR. The table lists just under 550,000 clones, 78% of them singletons, with around 0.012% in the top ten. The sample also formed part of further work on human thymus T cells.

The sample taken for sequencing was thymocytes. Receptors were obtained from a boy under two years old with a congenital heart defect.

The V call is TRBV30, the J call TRBJ2-1, with TRBD2 identical over 10 bases. V lost 3 bases and J lost 2; bases outside the gene matches: 7. This CDR3 is built from 16 residues. Germline-derived CDR1 and CDR2 are GTSNPN and SVGIG (reference sequence). The CDR3 region is CAWRGEREGPYNEQFF. As DNA, the CDR3 is TGTGCCTGGAGGGGGGAGCGGGAGGGCCCCTACAATGAGCAGTTCTTC.

A few counts support this clone. V gene TRBV27 combines with J gene TRBJ1-1, with D possibly matching TRBD1 (6 bases). The CDR3 covers 15 residues. Germline V gene lookup returns CDR1 MNHEY and CDR2 SMNVEV (reference sequence). Trimming shortened V by 4 bases and J by 9 bases, and 21 bases separated the two germline ends. The DNA of the CDR3 is TGTGCCAGCAGTTCGGGACTCAGGGGAGGGGTGAAAGCTTTCTTT. Its protein is CASSSGLRGGVKAFF.

The chain is built from TRBV6-4 and TRBJ2-7; no definite D call. This CDR3 is 12 amino acids long. Trimming took off 0 bases at V and 8 bases at J, with 8 bases between the two ends. Per the germline V gene, CDR1 is MRHNA and CDR2 is SNTAGT. This chain's CDR3 is CASSDSSHQQYF. CDR3 nucleotides: TGTGCCAGCAGTGACTCGAGTCACCAGCAGTACTTC.

This clone was found a few times. The chain employs TRBV27 and TRBJ1-4; 7 bases are shared with TRBD1. The V gene's germline CDR1 is MNHEY and CDR2 SMNVEV (reference sequence). Trimming at V came to 4 bases and at J to 6 bases, leaving 8 bases not matched to a gene. CDR3 size: 15 residues. The CDR3 DNA reads TGTGCCAGCAGTTCTTCACAGGGGATGGATGAAAAACTGTTTTTT. Its translation: CASSSSQGMDEKLFF.

The chain uses TRBV7-2 and TRBJ2-7; the match to TRBD2 covers 8 bases. Trimming at V came to 5 bases and at J to 7 bases, leaving 10 bases not matched to a gene. This CDR3 contains 14 residues. Germline CDR1 and CDR2: SGHTA and FQGNSA. CDR3 amino acids: CASSPTRRGGEQYF. The CDR3, as DNA: TGTGCCAGCAGCCCGACCCGACGGGGGGGGGAGCAGTACTTC.

The gene calls are TRBV4-3 and TRBJ1-5; 8 positions agree with TRBD1. After removal of 0 bases from V and 9 bases from J, the junction contained 13 bases not matched to a gene. This CDR3 comprises 17 residues. The germline gives CDR1 LGHNA, CDR2 YSLEER. In DNA, the CDR3 is TGCGCCAGCAGCCAAGATTGGCAGGGGGCGGGTTGGTGGCCCCAGCATTTT. It yields the protein CASSQDWQGAGWWPQHF.

The table lists this clone with a few counts. The V and J genes are TRBV28 and TRBJ2-3, with TRBD2 identical over 7 bases. The CDR3 spans 15 residues. From germline, CDR1 is MDHEN and CDR2 SYDVKM. Trimming at V came to 3 bases and at J to 5 bases, leaving 8 bases not matched to a gene. CDR3 nucleotides: TGTGCCAGCAGTTTGCGGGGAGGGCCGGGAGATACGCAGTATTTT. Its protein is CASSLRGGPGDTQYF. Supplemented by reference TRBV28 and TRBJ2-3, the full variable domain reads DVKVTQSSRYLVKRTGEKVFLECVQDMDHENMFWYRQDPGLGLRLIYFSYDVKMKEKGDIPEGYSVSREKKERFSLILESASTNQTSMYLCASSLRGGPGDTQYFGPGTRLTVL.

This chain connects TRBV14 to TRBJ1-5; unclear D gene. The germline V and J ends were trimmed by 3 bases and 6 bases, with 6 bases remaining between them. Germline V gene sequence: CDR1 SGHDN, CDR2 FVKESK. The CDR3 is made up of 12 amino acids. The CDR3 DNA reads as TGTGCCAGCAGCCATACGGGTCAGCCCCAGCATTTT. Translated: CASSHTGQPQHF.

The chain employs TRBV5-4 and TRBJ2-4; 11 nucleotides agree with TRBD2. CDR1 SGHNT and CDR2 YYREEE come from the germline V gene (reference sequence). The CDR3 spans 15 residues. Losses at the gene ends were 4 bases for V and 2 bases for J; bases not matched to a gene: 2. DNA for the CDR3: TGTGCCAGCAGCCTAGCGGGAGGCCCCAAAAACATTCAGTACTTC. This codes for CASSLAGGPKNIQYF.

The genes are TRBV10-3 and TRBJ2-7, with TRBD2 identical over 7 bases. The CDR3 spans 15 residues. Germline-derived CDR1 and CDR2 are ENHRY and SYGVKD. The J segment lost 3 bases and the V segment lost 6 bases, leaving 11 bases of the junction unmatched. In nucleotides, the CDR3 is TGTGCCATCAGGTGGGAGGGAGCCCTCCTCTACGAGCAGTACTTC. Its protein product is CAIRWEGALLYEQYF.

V is TRBV4-3 and J is TRBJ2-1; 7 nucleotides match TRBD2. V lost 2 bases and J lost 5; bases outside the gene matches: 9. Germline CDR1 and CDR2: LGHNA and YSLEER. This CDR3 comprises 16 residues. The CDR3 sequence is CASSQIGLVRNNEQFF. CDR3 in DNA: TGCGCCAGCAGCCAAATCGGACTAGTGCGGAACAATGAGCAGTTCTTC.

J is TRBJ1-1 and V is TRBV5-6; D is unresolved. In germline, CDR1 is SGHDT, CDR2 YYEEEE. This CDR3 comprises 15 residues. V was shortened by 4 bases and J by 1 base, with 14 bases between the two germline ends. The CDR3 DNA reads TGTGCCAGCAGCCCGGCCGAGGGAGGGAACACTGAAGCTTTCTTT. Its protein is CASSPAEGGNTEAFF.

V and J are TRBV6-5 and TRBJ1-5; 7 bases fit TRBD1. The germline V gene encodes CDR1 MNHEY and CDR2 SVGAGI. The CDR3 runs 15 residues. Trimming at V came to 6 bases and at J to 3 bases, leaving 8 bases not matched to a gene. The CDR3 region is CASSPDRVPNQPQHF. The CDR3 bases are TGTGCCAGCAGCCCAGACAGGGTCCCCAATCAGCCCCAGCATTTT.

This clone was observed a single time. This chain joins TRBV5-1 and TRBJ2-2; perhaps TRBD1 as D (6 bases). This CDR3 comprises 15 residues. In germline, CDR1 is SGHRS, CDR2 YFSETQ. The ends were cut back, 1 base at V and 3 bases at J, with 10 bases in the middle. The CDR3 loop reads CASSLRPGDTGELFF. In DNA form, the CDR3 reads TGCGCCAGCAGCTTGAGGCCAGGGGACACCGGGGAGCTGTTTTTT.

The chain links TRBV7-4 to TRBJ1-2; tentatively, D is TRBD1 (5 bases). With 1 base removed from V and 1 base from J, the gap between germline ends came to 13 bases. CDR1 and CDR2 (germline): SGHVT, SQSDAQ. The CDR3 has 16 amino acids. In DNA form, the CDR3 reads TGTGCCAGCAGCTTAGACAGGCCAGGTCGTAACTATGGCTACACCTTC. This gives the protein CASSLDRPGRNYGYTF.

The J gene is TRBJ2-7, the V gene TRBV27; 9 bases are a match to TRBD1. The CDR3 totals 16 residues. V was pared by 5 bases and J by 3 bases, with 11 bases of the junction left unmatched. Looked up from germline, CDR1 is MNHEY and CDR2 is SMNVEV (reference sequence). CDR3 protein: CASSPTGGSTHYEQYF. CDR3 DNA sequence: TGTGCCAGCAGTCCGACAGGGGGTTCCACTCACTACGAGCAGTACTTC.

The chain's CDR3 is CASSQSGPSSSYEQYF. CDR3 DNA sequence: TGCGCCAGCAGTCAATCGGGCCCCAGCAGCTCCTACGAGCAGTACTTC. The gene calls are TRBV23-1 and TRBJ2-7, with D unclear. TRBV23-1 is known as an ORF, though its function is uncertain. The CDR3 totals 16 residues. Trimming cost V 0 bases and J 0 bases, with 12 bases left between them.

The V and J genes are TRBV27 and TRBJ1-5; 7 positions match TRBD1. V shed 5 bases, J shed 4 bases, and the junction held 5 bases outside the gene matches. This CDR3 contains 14 residues. The germline gives CDR1 MNHEY, CDR2 SMNVEV (reference sequence). CDR3 bases: TGTGCCAGCAGTCCGACAGGGCCTAATCAGCCCCAGCATTTT. Encoded protein: CASSPTGPNQPQHF.

This CDR3 reads CASSLGSDYGYTF. The CDR3 nucleotides read TGTGCCAGCAGCTTGGGGTCAGACTATGGCTACACCTTC. The chain is built from TRBV5-6 and TRBJ1-2; no firm D call. Germline CDR1 is SGHDT and CDR2 is YYEEEE. This CDR3 region has 13 residues. V shed 0 bases and J shed 3 bases, with 6 bases lying between them.

The chain uses TRBV29-1 and TRBJ2-3; TRBD1 matches 7 bases. J gave up 0 bases and V 5 bases, and 2 bases lay outside the gene matches. From germline, CDR1 is SQVTM and CDR2 ANQGSEA. The CDR3 sequence is 13 residues long. The CDR3 nucleotides read TGCAGCGTTCCGGACAGGAGCACAGATACGCAGTATTTT. This codes for CSVPDRSTDTQYF.

V and J are TRBV4-3 and TRBJ2-5; 10 nucleotides line up with TRBD2. The CDR3 runs 18 residues. V lost 2 bases, J lost 3 bases, and 12 bases stayed unmatched. Germline V lookup: CDR1 LGHNA, CDR2 YSLEER. The DNA of the CDR3 is TGCGCCAGCAGCCAATCCAAAACCGGGACTAGCGTAAAAGAGACCCAGTACTTC. It yields the protein CASSQSKTGTSVKETQYF.

J is TRBJ1-2 and V is TRBV10-2; D is ambiguous. Germline V gene data show CDR1 as WSHSY and CDR2 as SAAADI. The CDR3 extends over 13 amino acids. V was clipped by 4 bases and J by 6 bases, with 12 bases between them. CDR3 in amino acids: CASSVWSDNGYTF. CDR3 nucleotides: TGCGCCAGCAGTGTGTGGTCAGACAATGGCTACACCTTC.

The rearrangement joins TRBV19 to TRBJ1-5; D perhaps matches TRBD1 (6 bases). CDR3 length: 16 amino acids. Trimming cost V 4 bases and J 2 bases, with 15 bases left between them. CDR1 and CDR2 from the germline V gene are LNHDA and SQIVND (reference sequence). The CDR3 spells CASSNLQGRGNQPQHF. The CDR3 region has the DNA TGTGCCAGTAGTAACCTGCAGGGGAGGGGCAATCAGCCCCAGCATTTT.

This clone appeared a few times. The V and J genes are TRBV4-3 and TRBJ2-3; D gene unclear. The CDR3 extends over 15 amino acids. V was trimmed by 4 bases and J by 0 bases, leaving 11 bases between them. CDR1 is LGHNA, CDR2 YSLEER, per germline. CDR3 region: CASSPFHSSTDTQYF. As DNA, the CDR3 is TGCGCCAGCAGCCCCTTCCACAGTAGCACAGATACGCAGTATTTT.

The genes are TRBV4-1 and TRBJ2-1, with 8 bases identical to TRBD2. This CDR3 has 17 amino acids. The germline V gene has CDR1 MGHRA and CDR2 YSYEKL. Trimming cost V 4 bases and J 0 bases; bases outside gene matches: 8. The CDR3 region has the DNA TGCGCCAGCAGCCGCGTATTAGCGGGAAGCTCCTACAATGAGCAGTTCTTC. Translating it yields CASSRVLAGSSYNEQFF.

The chain uses TRBV7-2 and TRBJ2-7; 9 nucleotides line up with TRBD1. The CDR3 covers 17 residues. V shed 5 bases, J shed 4 bases, and the junction held 15 bases outside the gene matches. In germline, CDR1 is SGHTA, CDR2 FQGNSA. CDR3 residues: CASSPILDDRGGYEQYF. DNA for the CDR3: TGTGCCAGCAGCCCCATCTTAGATGACAGGGGGGGTTACGAGCAGTACTTC.

The V gene is TRBV19, the J gene TRBJ1-2, with TRBD1 matching over 10 bases. CDR1 is LNHDA, CDR2 SQIVND, per germline (reference sequence). The CDR3 covers 13 residues. Trimming removed 8 bases from V and 8 bases from J; junction bases left unmatched: 8. The CDR3 loop reads CASLSGTGEGYTF. Written as DNA, the CDR3 is TGTGCCAGTTTATCCGGGACAGGGGAAGGCTACACCTTC. Full variable domain (remainder filled in from reference TRBV19 and TRBJ1-2): DGGITQSPKYLFRKEGQNVTLSCEQNLNHDAMYWYRQDPGQGLRLIYYSQIVNDFQKGDIAEGYSVSREKKESFPLTVTSAQKNPTAFYLCASLSGTGEGYTFGSGTRLTVV.

A few counts support this clone. The genes are TRBV30 and TRBJ2-3, with D perhaps matching TRBD2 (6 bases). The CDR3 totals 12 residues. V dropped 6 bases and J dropped 2 bases, with 9 bases sitting between them. Germline-derived CDR1 and CDR2 are GTSNPN and SVGIG (reference sequence). The CDR3 nucleotides are TGTGCCTGCCGACTAGACACAGATACGCAGTATTTT. This encodes CACRLDTDTQYF.

This CDR3 is CATDDQGGEQYF. The DNA of the CDR3 is TGTGCCACCGACGACCAGGGGGGCGAGCAGTACTTC. The J gene is TRBJ2-7, the V gene TRBV15; weak D call: TRBD1 (7 bases). Trimming took 8 bases from V and 6 from J, leaving 14 bases between them. Germline lookup yields CDR1 LNHNV and CDR2 YYDKDF (reference sequence). The CDR3 is 12 residues long.

The gene calls are TRBV21-1 and TRBJ2-3; the table assigns TRBD2, which was not confirmed against the DNA. TRBV21-1 is described as a pseudogene. The CDR3 length is 18 residues. The CDR3 reads CASSPLSGGVVGTDTQYF. CDR3 DNA sequence: TGTGCCAGCAGCCCCCTGTCGGGAGGTGTCGTTGGTACAGATACGCAGTATTTT.

The chain employs TRBV4-1 and TRBJ1-2; 8 bases match TRBD1. V was pared by 1 base and J by 7 bases, with 11 bases of the junction left unmatched. CDR1 MGHRA and CDR2 YSYEKL come from the germline V gene. This CDR3 has 16 residues. CDR3 DNA: TGCGCCAGCAGCCAAGGGCAGAGACAGGGGAGCGCTGGCTACACCTTC. Translating it yields CASSQGQRQGSAGYTF.

The gene calls are TRBV25-1 and TRBJ2-1, with TRBD2 as a possible D gene (6 bases). Trimming removed 5 bases from V and 4 bases from J, with 18 bases in between. The CDR3 is 16 residues long. CDR1 is MGHDK, CDR2 SYGVNS, per germline. In DNA, the CDR3 is TGTGCCAGCAGTATACGGGACTCGCCCTTATACAATGAGCAGTTCTTC. Translated, it gives CASSIRDSPLYNEQFF.